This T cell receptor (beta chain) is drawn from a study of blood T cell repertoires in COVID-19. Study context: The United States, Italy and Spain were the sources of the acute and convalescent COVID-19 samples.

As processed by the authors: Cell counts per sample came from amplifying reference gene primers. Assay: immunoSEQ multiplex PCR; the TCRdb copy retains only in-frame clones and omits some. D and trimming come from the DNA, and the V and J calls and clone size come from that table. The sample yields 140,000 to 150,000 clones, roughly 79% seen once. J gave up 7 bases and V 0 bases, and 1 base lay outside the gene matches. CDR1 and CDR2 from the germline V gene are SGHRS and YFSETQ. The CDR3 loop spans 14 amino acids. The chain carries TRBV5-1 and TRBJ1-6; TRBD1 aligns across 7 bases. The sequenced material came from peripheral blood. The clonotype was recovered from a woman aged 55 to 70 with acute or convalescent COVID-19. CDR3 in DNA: TGCGCCAGCAGCTTGGGAGGGGGCAATTCACCCCTCCACTTT. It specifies CASSLGGGNSPLHF.